This T cell receptor beta chain appears in the sequencing data of a study of response to subunit inactivated influenza vaccine. A word on this clonotype: Antigen: not known.

TCRdb redid the calling of the RT-PCR reads with MiXCR, one entry per CDR3 protein. The table has fewer than 600,000 distinct CDR3 sequences, approximately 7.3% seen once. Findings and limits, study-wide: The authors suggested that few new T cells are recruited per seasonal influenza vaccination.

After removal of 5 bases from V and 3 bases from J, the junction contained 9 bases not matched to a gene. This CDR3 is built from 15 residues. CDR1 and CDR2 (germline): LGHNA, YNFKEQ. This receptor was identified in a man between 50 and 75 years old who received an inactivated influenza vaccine. Specimen: PBMCs from blood, collected less than 30 months after vaccination. This sequence joins TRBV4-2 and TRBJ2-5, with 7 bases fitting TRBD2. CDR3: CASSLFERDEETQYF. The CDR3, as DNA: TGTGCCAGCAGCTTATTCGAGCGGGACGAAGAGACCCAGTACTTC.